The clone carrying this TCR beta chain was recorded at least ten times. From RNA transcripts, TCR beta CDR3 regions were amplified. Using the HTBI primer set, a first-round RT-PCR was run on the TCR CDR3. TCRdb fed the multiplex PCR reads into MiXCR, producing one record per CDR3 protein. The repertoire holds hundreds of thousands of distinct CDR3 sequences, with around 22% as singletons. This record comes from a study of T cells in Graves' hyperthyroidism and ophthalmopathy. V was clipped by 10 bases and J by 0 bases, with 13 bases between them. This CDR3 is 15 amino acids long. Sequencing was carried out using blood. The receptor comes from a woman in her thirties with Graves' ophthalmopathy. The V gene is TRBV12-3 or TRBV12-4, the J gene TRBJ2-6; maybe TRBD1 (5 bases). The CDR3 reads CAIITTGSGANVLTF. Written as DNA, the CDR3 is TGTGCCATCATAACTACAGGCTCTGGGGCCAACGTCCTGACTTTC.